These 28 T cell receptor beta chains were all obtained from the same sample, sequenced in a study of T cell responses to AZD1222 COVID-19 vaccine. Sequencing was performed with immunoSEQ multiplex PCR; in TCRdb, only in-frame clones are kept and a portion is missing. There are fewer than 7,000 clones in the sample; more than 75% occur only once, and 15% lies in the top ten. The starting material was peripheral blood, obtained 28 days after the second AZD1222 dose. Source of these receptors: an adult who received the AZD1222 COVID-19 vaccine.

This chain connects TRBV18 to TRBJ1-5; D not certain. With 6 bases removed from V and 3 bases from J, the gap between germline ends came to 15 bases. CDR1 is KGHSH, CDR2 LQKENI, per germline. The CDR3 is 15 amino acids. The CDR3 loop is CASSPAGTDNQPQHF. The CDR3 nucleotides read TGTGCCAGCTCCCCTGCGGGAACGGACAATCAGCCCCAGCATTTT.

This chain uses TRBV18 with TRBJ1-2, with D tentatively TRBD1 (5 bases). Trimming stripped 1 base from V and 3 bases from J, with 12 bases between. Germline CDR1 reads KGHSH; CDR2 reads LQKENI. The CDR3 has 15 amino acids. As DNA, the CDR3 is TGTGCCAGCTCACCACGCTCCCTCAGGGACTATGGCTACACCTTC. Its protein is CASSPRSLRDYGYTF.

The chain uses TRBV7-9 and TRBJ2-7, with TRBD2 matching over 10 bases. This CDR3 contains 18 residues. CDR1 and CDR2 from the germline V gene are SEHNR and FQNEAQ (reference sequence). Trimming cost V 1 base and J 3 bases; bases outside gene matches: 12. DNA of the CDR3: TGTGCCAGCAGCTTAGGCAATCATTGGACTAGCGGACGCTACGAGCAGTACGTC. This codes for CASSLGNHWTSGRYEQYV.

The chain combines TRBV6-5 with TRBJ1-2; no clear D. Trimming took 3 bases from V and 3 from J, leaving 14 bases between them. This CDR3 has 15 amino acids. Germline V gene sequence: CDR1 MNHEY, CDR2 SVGAGI. The CDR3 loop is CASSYDHLRDYGYTF. The CDR3 bases are TGTGCCAGCAGTTATGACCACCTAAGGGACTATGGCTACACCTTC.

The J gene is TRBJ2-5, the V gene TRBV5-4; a possible D gene is TRBD2 (6 bases). Germline V gene lookup returns CDR1 SGHNT and CDR2 YYREEE (reference sequence). V lost 2 bases, J lost 1 base, and 12 bases lay in between. The CDR3 extends over 15 amino acids. CDR3: CASSLSERAQETQYF. In DNA form, the CDR3 reads TGTGCCAGCAGCTTATCTGAGCGGGCCCAAGAGACCCAGTACTTC.

The V gene is TRBV2, the J gene TRBJ2-3; maybe TRBD2 (7 bases). Germline V gene lookup returns CDR1 SNHLY and CDR2 FYNNEI. The CDR3 is 14 amino acids. V was trimmed by 6 bases and J by 0 bases, leaving 10 bases between them. As DNA, the CDR3 is TGTGCCAGCAGGGGGGGGGCTAGCACAGATACGCAGTATTTT. It codes for CASRGGASTDTQYF.

This clone was detected a few times. The J gene is TRBJ1-2, the V gene TRBV11-3; 8 bases fit TRBD1. CDR3 length: 14 residues. Germline CDR1 SGHNT, CDR2 YENEEA. The ends lost 4 bases at V and 8 bases at J; junction bases unmatched: 9. As DNA, the CDR3 is TGTGCCAGCAGCTCCTCGGACAGGGTGGGAGGCTACACCTTC. It encodes CASSSSDRVGGYTF.

This chain uses TRBV18 with TRBJ2-7; no reliable D call. With 1 base removed from V and 5 bases from J, the gap between germline ends came to 9 bases. Germline V gives CDR1 KGHSH, CDR2 LQKENI. The CDR3 is 13 residues long. CDR3 sequence reads: CASSPRSLHEQYV. CDR3 DNA: TGTGCCAGCTCACCACGCAGCCTCCACGAGCAGTACGTC.

The genes are TRBV7-9 and TRBJ2-6; D unresolved. The CDR3 contains 15 residues. The germline V gene has CDR1 SEHNR and CDR2 FQNEAQ (reference sequence). The V gene lost 6 bases and the J gene lost 0 bases, with 9 bases spanning the gap. Here the CDR3 DNA reads TGTGCCAGCAGGGAGTTCTCCTCTGGGGCCAACGTCCTGACTTTC. This encodes CASREFSSGANVLTF.

This rearrangement joins TRBV6-5 to TRBJ2-5, with a weak D call TRBD1 (6 bases). V lost 5 bases and J lost 0, with 10 bases in between. Germline V gives CDR1 MNHEY, CDR2 SVGAGI. The CDR3 totals 14 residues. The DNA of the CDR3 is TGTGCCAGCAGTATAGGACAGAACCAAGAGACCCAGTACTTC. It yields the protein CASSIGQNQETQYF.

The J gene is TRBJ1-6, the V gene TRBV18; no clear D. Germline CDR1 and CDR2: KGHSH and LQKENI. V was cut by 3 bases and J by 5 bases, with 5 bases left in between. The CDR3 runs to 13 residues. The CDR3 here is CASSPGDNSPLHF. The CDR3 nucleotides read TGTGCCAGCTCACCCGGGGATAATTCACCCCTCCACTTT.

The rearrangement joins TRBV28 to TRBJ1-1; D is ambiguous. With 6 bases removed from V and 0 bases from J, the gap between germline ends came to 14 bases. Germline V gives CDR1 MDHEN, CDR2 SYDVKM. The CDR3 runs to 15 residues. The CDR3 loop reads CASRLRPNLNTEAFF. In nucleotides, the CDR3 is TGTGCCAGCAGGCTGCGCCCGAACTTGAACACTGAAGCTTTCTTT.

This clone turned up a few times. The chain links TRBV15 to TRBJ1-6, with D unresolved. The CDR3 runs 13 residues. The ends were cut back, 0 bases at V and 13 bases at J, with 10 bases in the middle. CDR1 and CDR2 (germline): LNHNV, YYDKDF (reference sequence). CDR3 nucleotide sequence: TGTGCCACCAGCAGAGATCCGGTGACCCCCCTCCACTTT. Protein product: CATSRDPVTPLHF. Together with reference TRBV15 and TRBJ1-6, the CDR3 gives the full variable domain: DAMVIQNPRYQVTQFGKPVTLSCSQTLNHNVMYWYQQKSSQAPKLLFHYYDKDFNNEADTPDNFQSRRPNTSFCFLDIRSPGLGDTAMYLCATSRDPVTPLHFGNGTRLTVT.

This chain joins TRBV4-1 and TRBJ2-7, with D maybe TRBD2 (6 bases). CDR3 length equals 15 residues. CDR1 MGHRA and CDR2 YSYEKL come from the germline V gene. Trimming removed 0 bases at V and 7 bases at J, with 16 bases between. The CDR3: CASSQEGTGGREQYF. In nucleotides, the CDR3 is TGCGCCAGCAGCCAAGAGGGGACTGGAGGACGAGAGCAGTACTTC.

The V and J genes are TRBV7-2 and TRBJ2-5; D gene unclear. Trimming removed 1 base at V and 5 bases at J, with 8 bases between. This CDR3 contains 13 residues. Germline V gene lookup returns CDR1 SGHTA and CDR2 FQGNSA. CDR3 in amino acids: CASSLVVSETQYF. In DNA, the CDR3 is TGTGCCAGCAGCTTAGTCGTTTCGGAGACCCAGTACTTC. The whole variable domain, filled in from reference TRBV7-2 and TRBJ2-5, reads GAGVSQSPSNKVTEKGKDVELRCDPISGHTALYWYRQSLGQGLEFLIYFQGNSAPDKSGLPSDRFSAERTGGSVSTLTIQRTQQEDSAVYLCASSLVVSETQYFGPGTRLLVL.

V and J are TRBV28 and TRBJ1-4; tentatively, D is TRBD1 (5 bases). The CDR3 runs 15 residues. The ends were cut back, 7 bases at V and 0 bases at J, with 12 bases in the middle. Germline V gene sequence: CDR1 MDHEN, CDR2 SYDVKM. CDR3 sequence reads: CASIRQLSTNEKLFF. Here the CDR3 DNA reads TGTGCCAGCATCCGACAGCTCTCAACTAATGAAAAACTGTTTTTT.

This clone occurred a few times. This chain links TRBV9 with TRBJ2-2, with 10 bases that match TRBD2. CDR1 and CDR2 (germline): SGDLS, YYNGEE. CDR3 length equals 19 residues. Trimming at V came to 3 bases and at J to 2 bases, leaving 13 bases not matched to a gene. CDR3 sequence reads: CASSAGGMTSGPNTGELFF. In DNA form, the CDR3 reads TGTGCCAGCAGCGCGGGGGGTATGACTAGCGGGCCTAACACCGGGGAGCTGTTTTTT.

The chain couples TRBV7-9 to TRBJ1-1; D is unresolved. V was pared by 11 bases and J by 0 bases, with 13 bases between. This CDR3 has 13 amino acids. Germline V gives CDR1 SEHNR, CDR2 FQNEAQ (reference sequence). CDR3 bases: TGTGCCCATAGGTCAGTCATGAACACTGAAGCTTTCTTT. This sequence encodes CAHRSVMNTEAFF.

This rearrangement joins TRBV6-5 to TRBJ2-2; 9 positions match TRBD2. The CDR3 is made up of 16 amino acids. Germline-derived CDR1 and CDR2 are MNHEY and SVGAGI. The V and J ends lost 0 bases and 4 bases, in that order; junction bases with no gene match: 3. Here the CDR3 reads CASSYSTSGLTGELFF. The CDR3 DNA sequence: TGTGCCAGCAGTTACTCTACTAGCGGGCTCACCGGGGAGCTGTTTTTT.

This chain joins TRBV4-1 and TRBJ2-7; the match to TRBD2 covers 10 bases. Trimming cost V 4 bases and J 7 bases; bases outside gene matches: 13. Per germline, CDR1 MGHRA and CDR2 YSYEKL. CDR3 length: 16 residues. CDR3 loop: CASSRQLAGTLREQYV. The CDR3 region has the DNA TGCGCCAGCAGCCGTCAACTAGCGGGGACCCTTAGAGAGCAGTACGTC.

CDR3 sequence reads: CASSIRSMGTGELFF. In DNA, the CDR3 is TGTGCCAGCAGCATTAGATCGATGGGCACCGGGGAGCTGTTTTTT. The rearrangement uses TRBV7-6 and TRBJ2-2, with D hard to call. Germline CDR1 SGHVS, CDR2 FNYEAQ. V was clipped by 5 bases and J by 4 bases, with 14 bases between them. The CDR3 is made up of 15 amino acids.

Comments on this clone: At one boundary the junction diverges from the germline segment, which might be a read error. The DNA for the CDR3 is TGTGCCAGCAGCCAAGATATACTAGCCGCCTGGGACTTC. This translates into CASSQDILAAWDF. V and J are TRBV3-1 (or the pseudogene TRBV3-2) and TRBJ2-5, with D possibly matching TRBD2 (6 bases). Looked up from germline, CDR1 is LGHDT and CDR2 is YNNKEL (reference sequence). The CDR3 runs to 13 residues.

The chain uses TRBV18 and TRBJ2-7; TRBD1 might be the D (6 bases). The length of the CDR3 is 13 residues. The germline V gene encodes CDR1 KGHSH and CDR2 LQKENI. Trimming cost V 6 bases and J 1 base, with 10 bases left between them. CDR3 residues: CASSLGQSYEQYF. The CDR3 DNA is TGTGCCAGCTCCCTTGGACAGTCCTACGAGCAGTACTTC. Full variable domain (missing parts from reference TRBV18 and TRBJ2-7): NAGVMQNPRHLVRRRGQEARLRCSPMKGHSHVYWYRQLPEEGLKFMVYLQKENIIDESGMPKERFSAEFPKEGPSILRIQQVVRGDSAAYFCASSLGQSYEQYFGPGTRLTVT.

The chain carries TRBV3-1 (or the pseudogene TRBV3-2) and TRBJ1-6, with D unresolved. V was clipped by 1 base and J by 8 bases, with 12 bases between them. The CDR3 consists of 15 residues. Per germline, CDR1 LGHDT and CDR2 YNNKEL (reference sequence). The CDR3 spells CASSQGGQDDSPLHF. Written as DNA, the CDR3 is TGTGCCAGCAGCCAAGGTGGGCAGGATGATTCACCCCTCCACTTT.

This clone was seen only once. The chain is built from TRBV19 and TRBJ1-5, with D possibly TRBD1 on 5 matching bases. Trimming cost V 5 bases and J 6 bases, with 11 bases left between them. Germline lookup yields CDR1 LNHDA and CDR2 SQIVND (reference sequence). The CDR3 has 13 amino acids. The CDR3 coding sequence is TGTGCCAGTAGTCCGGGGCTCAGTCAGCCCCAGCATTTT. It encodes CASSPGLSQPQHF. The full variable domain, rest sourced from reference TRBV19 and TRBJ1-5, is DGGITQSPKYLFRKEGQNVTLSCEQNLNHDAMYWYRQDPGQGLRLIYYSQIVNDFQKGDIAEGYSVSREKKESFPLTVTSAQKNPTAFYLCASSPGLSQPQHFGDGTRLSIL.

The V call is TRBV27, the J call TRBJ2-7; D possibly corresponds to TRBD2 (6 bases). Germline V lookup: CDR1 MNHEY, CDR2 SMNVEV (reference sequence). The CDR3 runs 14 residues. V was pared by 3 bases and J by 1 base, with 10 bases between. CDR3 sequence: CASSFGTPSYEQYF. DNA of the CDR3: TGTGCCAGCAGTTTCGGGACTCCTTCCTACGAGCAGTACTTC.

This clone showed up just a few times. The V and J genes are TRBV7-2 and TRBJ2-1; no firm D call. Germline V gene sequence: CDR1 SGHTA, CDR2 FQGNSA. Trimming cost V 5 bases and J 7 bases, with 12 bases left between them. This CDR3 is 13 amino acids long. The CDR3, as DNA: TGTGCCAGCAGCCTAAGAAGGCGGAATGAGCAGTTCTTC. Amino acid sequence: CASSLRRRNEQFF.

The chain is built from TRBV7-3 and TRBJ2-1, with D possibly being TRBD1 (5 bases). The CDR3 runs 15 residues. Germline CDR1 and CDR2: SGHTA and FQGTGA. V was shortened by 0 bases and J by 6 bases, with 12 bases between the two germline ends. The CDR3 bases are TGTGCCAGCAGCTTAACCTTGGGGCCTGTCAATGAGCAGTTCTTC. Protein: CASSLTLGPVNEQFF. Together with reference TRBV7-3 and TRBJ2-1, the CDR3 gives the full variable domain: GAGVSQTPSNKVTEKGKYVELRCDPISGHTALYWYRQSLGQGPEFLIYFQGTGAADDSGLPNDRFFAVRPEGSVSTLKIQRTERGDSAVYLCASSLTLGPVNEQFFGPGTRLTVL.